The 5 T cell receptor beta chains below all came from one sample that was sequenced in a study of blood T cell repertoires in COVID-19. Profiling relied on immunoSEQ multiplex PCR, and the TCRdb table lists in-frame clones only, not all of them. The sample has about 160,000 clones, 60% to 85% seen once. The material sequenced was peripheral blood. The source is a man aged 70-80 years with acute or convalescent COVID-19.

The rearrangement links TRBV4-3 to TRBJ2-7; 8 bases align to TRBD1. The junction had 6 bases not matched to a gene; V was cut back by 2 bases and J by 0 bases. From germline, CDR1 is LGHNA and CDR2 YSLEER. CDR3 length: 16 amino acids. The CDR3 sequence is CASSQFYRGDSYEQYF. CDR3 nucleotide sequence: TGCGCCAGCAGCCAATTCTACAGGGGGGACTCCTACGAGCAGTACTTC.

The chain links TRBV2 to TRBJ1-1, with 9 bases matching TRBD1. CDR3 length equals 14 residues. With V trimmed by 6 bases and J by 2 bases, 4 bases remained unmatched. Germline-derived CDR1 and CDR2 are SNHLY and FYNNEI. The chain's CDR3 is CASRGGQGNTEAFF. The CDR3 nucleotides read TGTGCCAGCAGGGGGGGACAGGGAAACACTGAAGCTTTCTTT.

CDR3 nucleotide sequence: TGCAGTGCTCCCCTCTCGTATGAGCAGTTCTTC. Its translation: CSAPLSYEQFF. The chain employs TRBV20-1 and TRBJ2-1; no clear D gene. Deletions cut 5 bases from V and 8 bases from J, with 10 bases between. The CDR3 has 11 residues. Germline V gives CDR1 DFQATT, CDR2 SNEGSKA (reference sequence).

The chain carries TRBV7-6 and TRBJ1-1; perhaps TRBD1 as D (6 bases). Germline CDR1 and CDR2: SGHVS and FNYEAQ. Trimming stripped 0 bases from V and 1 base from J, with 18 bases between. The CDR3 is made up of 18 amino acids. In nucleotides, the CDR3 is TGTGCCAGCAGCTTAGCAAGGAGGGGGGGAGCAGGGAACACTGAAGCTTTCTTT. Protein sequence: CASSLARRGGAGNTEAFF.

J is TRBJ2-1 and V is TRBV5-5, with TRBD2 matching over 8 bases. Per the germline V gene, CDR1 is SGHKS and CDR2 is YYEKEE (reference sequence). The CDR3 runs 18 residues. With 4 bases clipped from V and 0 bases from J, the junction kept 12 bases outside the gene matches. Here the CDR3 reads CASSPAPGLGDSYNEQFF. The DNA of the CDR3 is TGTGCCAGCAGCCCTGCCCCGGGACTAGGGGACTCCTACAATGAGCAGTTCTTC.